This TCR beta chain was sequenced during a study of T cell repertoires in cytomegalovirus infection. The table lists this clonotype with a few counts. Its cognate antigen is unknown. The CDR3 sequence is 15 residues long. V lost 0 bases, J lost 4 bases, and 13 bases lay in between. Germline V gene sequence: CDR1 MGHRA, CDR2 YSYEKL. TCRdb analysed the reads with MiXCR anew, one entry per CDR3 protein. The top ten hold 79% of the sample, which has some 70,000 distinct CDR3 sequences, approximately 22% seen once. Sequenced material: PBMCs, sequenced either directly or after in vitro stimulation (not recorded which). The clonotype originates from a human donor in good health (CMV status not recorded). Some clones in this sample may be carry-over from other donors' samples. The rearrangement uses TRBV4-1 and TRBJ2-7; a possible D gene is TRBD2 (5 bases). The CDR3 loop is CASSQDELRGYEQYF. DNA for the CDR3: TGCGCCAGCAGCCAAGATGAATTAAGAGGGTACGAGCAGTACTTC.